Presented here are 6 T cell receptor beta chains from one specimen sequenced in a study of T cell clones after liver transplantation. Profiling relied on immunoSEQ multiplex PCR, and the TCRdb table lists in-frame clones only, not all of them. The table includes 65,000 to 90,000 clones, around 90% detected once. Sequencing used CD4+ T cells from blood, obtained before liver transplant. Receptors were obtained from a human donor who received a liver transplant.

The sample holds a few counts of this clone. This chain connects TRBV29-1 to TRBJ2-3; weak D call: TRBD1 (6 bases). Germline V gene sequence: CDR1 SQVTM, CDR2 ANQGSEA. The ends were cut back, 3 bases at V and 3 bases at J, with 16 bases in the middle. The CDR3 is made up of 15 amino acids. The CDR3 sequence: CSVEGAFGVTDTQYF. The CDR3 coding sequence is TGCAGCGTTGAGGGGGCCTTTGGGGTTACAGATACGCAGTATTTT.

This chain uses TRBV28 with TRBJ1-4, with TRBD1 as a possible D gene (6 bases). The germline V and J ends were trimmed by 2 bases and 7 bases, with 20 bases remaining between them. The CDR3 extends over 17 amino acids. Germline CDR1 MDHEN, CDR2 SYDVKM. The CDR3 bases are TGTGCCAGCAGTTTACGACAGGCCCAGCCGCACCGTGAAAAACTGTTTTTT. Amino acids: CASSLRQAQPHREKLFF.

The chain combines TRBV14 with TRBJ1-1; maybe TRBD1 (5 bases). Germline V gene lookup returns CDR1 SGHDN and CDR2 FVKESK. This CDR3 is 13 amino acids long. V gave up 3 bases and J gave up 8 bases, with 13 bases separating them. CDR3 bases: TGTGCCAGCAGCCAGGAGCTCGACAGCGAAGCTTTCTTT. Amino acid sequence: CASSQELDSEAFF.

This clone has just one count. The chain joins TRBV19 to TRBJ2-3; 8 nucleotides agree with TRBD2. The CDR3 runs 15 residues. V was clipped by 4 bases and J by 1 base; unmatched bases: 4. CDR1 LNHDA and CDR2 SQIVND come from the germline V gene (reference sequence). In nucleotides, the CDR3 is TGTGCCAGTAGTACAGCGGGAGTGGGCACAGATACGCAGTATTTT. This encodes CASSTAGVGTDTQYF.

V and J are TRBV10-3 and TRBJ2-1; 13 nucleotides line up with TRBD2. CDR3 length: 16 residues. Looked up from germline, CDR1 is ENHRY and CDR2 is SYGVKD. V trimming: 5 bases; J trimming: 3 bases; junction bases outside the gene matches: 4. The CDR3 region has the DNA TGTGCCATCAGTCCTTGGACTAGCGGGAGCTACAATGAGCAGTTCTTC. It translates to CAISPWTSGSYNEQFF.

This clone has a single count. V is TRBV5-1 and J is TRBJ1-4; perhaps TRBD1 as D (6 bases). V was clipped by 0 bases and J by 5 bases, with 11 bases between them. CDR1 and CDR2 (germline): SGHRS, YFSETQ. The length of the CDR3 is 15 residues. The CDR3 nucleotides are TGCGCCAGCAGCTTGGGGGGGACAATCAATGAAAAACTGTTTTTT. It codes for CASSLGGTINEKLFF.